This TCR beta chain derives from a study of blood T cell repertoires in COVID-19. On the study more broadly: The United States, Italy and Spain provided the acute and convalescent COVID-19 samples. In each case, the material was cDNA or gDNA derived from T cells, B-cell-depleted T cells, or PBMCs.

Some clones are missing from TCRdb's copy, which holds only in-frame ones; the method was immunoSEQ multiplex PCR. The sample consists of some 320,000 clones, around nine tenths of them appearing once. Each participant's cohort was designated according to participant-reported clinical history. The recovered donors of Cohort 3 showed two negative PCRs, clearance, or symptom resolution. Per the germline V gene, CDR1 is SGHRS and CDR2 is YFSETQ. The CDR3 spans 14 residues. V lost 3 bases, J lost 7 bases, and 13 bases lay in between. The sequence was collected from a man aged 55 to 70 who had recovered from COVID-19. The sample consisted of PBMCs or T cells enriched from blood (not recorded which). The chain has TRBV5-1 and TRBJ1-4, with D tentatively TRBD1 (5 bases). CDR3 DNA sequence: TGCGCCAGCAGCTGGCAGGGTGGGGCTGAAAAACTGTTTTTT. Its protein product is CASSWQGGAEKLFF.